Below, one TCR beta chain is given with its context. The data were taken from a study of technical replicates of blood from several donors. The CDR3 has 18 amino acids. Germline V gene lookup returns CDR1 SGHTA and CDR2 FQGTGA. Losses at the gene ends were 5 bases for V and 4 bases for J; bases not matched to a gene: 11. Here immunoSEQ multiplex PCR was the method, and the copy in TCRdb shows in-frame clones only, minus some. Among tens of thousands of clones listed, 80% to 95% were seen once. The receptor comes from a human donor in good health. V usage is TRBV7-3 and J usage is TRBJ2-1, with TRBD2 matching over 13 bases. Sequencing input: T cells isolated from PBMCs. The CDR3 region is CASSPGLAGNLEYNEQFF. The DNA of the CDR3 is TGTGCCAGCAGCCCGGGACTAGCGGGAAACTTGGAGTACAATGAGCAGTTCTTC.